The rows below give T cell receptor beta chains drawn from one sample of a study of OX40 agonist ivuxolimab in advanced cancers. The protocol was immunoSEQ multiplex PCR, while the TCRdb copy is restricted to in-frame clones and leaves out a portion. The sample has 30,000 to 40,000 clones, 60% to 85% seen once; the top ten hold under 10%. The material sequenced was CD4+ or CD8+ T cells sorted from blood, taken in a trial of the OX40 agonist ivuxolimab. These TCRs come from an adult with an advanced solid tumor such as melanoma, head and neck, liver or kidney cancer. CDR3s include the opening cysteine and the closing phenylalanine or tryptophan. A D gene is named only where the DNA matches it firmly. Only part of the rows carry a size: once, few, many, or a class if the clone is expanded.

V gene	D gene	clone size	J gene	CDR3 DNA	CDR3 protein
TRBV5-6	-	once	TRBJ2-7	TGTGCCAGCACCCCCGCAGGGAACCCCGGGGAAGAGCAGTACTTC	CASTPAGNPGEEQYF
TRBV19	-	-	TRBJ1-6	TGTGCCAGTGCAAATCCAGGGATTTATAATTCACCCCTCCACTTT	CASANPGIYNSPLHF
TRBV7-3	TRBD2	-	TRBJ2-2	TGTGCCAGCAGCTCTGGGCGGGAGAAAATCGGGGAGCTGTTTTTT	CASSSGREKIGELFF
TRBV7-3	TRBD1	few	TRBJ2-2	TGTGCCAGCAGCTCAGGGGGCGCGGCCGGGGAGCTGTTTTTT	CASSSGGAAGELFF
TRBV2	TRBD1	-	TRBJ2-7	TGTGCCAGCAGGTGGACAGGGGAAAACGAGCAGTACTTC	CASRWTGENEQYF
TRBV7-2	TRBD1	once	TRBJ2-5	TGTGCCAGCAGCCTACAAAGGACAGGGGTCAAGACCCAGTACTTC	CASSLQRTGVKTQYF
TRBV5-6	-	-	TRBJ1-6	TGTGCCAGCAGCTTGCCTGAATCACCCCTCCACTTT	CASSLPESPLHF
TRBV11-2	-	-	TRBJ2-5	TGTGCCAGCACCGTGACAGGCAATTCGGAGACCCAGTACTTC	CASTVTGNSETQYF
TRBV29-1	-	-	TRBJ2-7	TGCAGCGTTGAGACAGGTTCTCCCTACGAGCAGTACTTC	CSVETGSPYEQYF
TRBV29-1	-	-	TRBJ1-3	TGCAGCGCCACCGGGTCCTTGGGCGGAAACACCATATATTTT	CSATGSLGGNTIYF
TRBV2	-	-	TRBJ2-1	TGTGCCACCGGCTTTGGGACGGAAGACAATGAGCAGTTCTTC	CATGFGTEDNEQFF